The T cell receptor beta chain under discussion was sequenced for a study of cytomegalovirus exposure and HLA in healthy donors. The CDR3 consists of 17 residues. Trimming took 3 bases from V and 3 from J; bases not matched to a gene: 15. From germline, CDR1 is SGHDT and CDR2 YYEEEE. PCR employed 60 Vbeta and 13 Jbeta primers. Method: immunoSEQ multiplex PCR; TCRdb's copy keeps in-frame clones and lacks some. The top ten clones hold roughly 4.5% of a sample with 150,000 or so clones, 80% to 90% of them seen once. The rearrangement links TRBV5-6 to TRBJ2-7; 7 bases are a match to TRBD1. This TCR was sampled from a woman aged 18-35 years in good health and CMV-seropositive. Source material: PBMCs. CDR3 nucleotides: TGTGCCAGCAGCTCGGGACAGTTTACTTCCGCGGGCTACGAGCAGTACTTC. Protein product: CASSSGQFTSAGYEQYF.